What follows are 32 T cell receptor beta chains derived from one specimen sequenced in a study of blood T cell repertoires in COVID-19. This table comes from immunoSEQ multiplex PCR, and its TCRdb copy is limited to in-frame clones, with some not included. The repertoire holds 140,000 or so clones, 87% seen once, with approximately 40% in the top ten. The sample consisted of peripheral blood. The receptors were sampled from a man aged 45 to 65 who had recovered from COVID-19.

CDR3 nucleotide sequence: TGTGCAAGTCGCTTAGACGGTCTGGGGGCCGAAAATGGGCTCGGAAACACCATATATTTT. Protein product: CASRLDGLGAENGLGNTIYF. V gene TRBV12-2 combines with J gene TRBJ1-3; the table's D call of TRBD1 was not tested on the DNA. TRBV12-2 is listed as a pseudogene. The CDR3 loop spans 20 amino acids.

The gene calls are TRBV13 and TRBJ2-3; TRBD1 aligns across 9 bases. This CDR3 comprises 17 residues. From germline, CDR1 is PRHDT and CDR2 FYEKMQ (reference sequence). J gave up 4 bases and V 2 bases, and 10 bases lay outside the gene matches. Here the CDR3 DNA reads TGTGCCAGCAGCTTAAGGAGGACAGGGGAGAAGGCAGATACGCAGTATTTT. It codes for CASSLRRTGEKADTQYF.

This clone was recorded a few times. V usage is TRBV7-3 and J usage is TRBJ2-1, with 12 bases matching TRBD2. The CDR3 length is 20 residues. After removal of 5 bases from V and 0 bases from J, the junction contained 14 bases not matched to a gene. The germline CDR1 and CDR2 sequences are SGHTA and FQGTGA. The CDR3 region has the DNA TGTGCCAGCAGCCCCCAGGGGTTTAGGACTAGCGGGGTCTCCTACAATGAGCAGTTCTTC. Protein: CASSPQGFRTSGVSYNEQFF.

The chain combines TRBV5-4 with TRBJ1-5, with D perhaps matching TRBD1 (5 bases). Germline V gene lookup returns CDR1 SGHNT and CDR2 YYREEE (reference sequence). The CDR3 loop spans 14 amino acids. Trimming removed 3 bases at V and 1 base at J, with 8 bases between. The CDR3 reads CASSSDRSNQPQHF. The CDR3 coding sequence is TGTGCCAGCAGCTCCGACAGAAGCAATCAGCCCCAGCATTTT.

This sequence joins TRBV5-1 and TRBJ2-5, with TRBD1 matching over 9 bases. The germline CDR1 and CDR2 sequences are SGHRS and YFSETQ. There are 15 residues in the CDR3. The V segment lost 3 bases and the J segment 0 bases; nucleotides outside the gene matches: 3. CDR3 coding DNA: TGCGCCAGCAGCTGGGGGACAGGGAACCAAGAGACCCAGTACTTC. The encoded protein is CASSWGTGNQETQYF.

The CDR3 sequence is CASSIGRTATGYTF. CDR3 nucleotides: TGTGCCAGTAGTATCGGTAGGACAGCGACTGGCTACACCTTC. The chain has TRBV19 and TRBJ1-2; weak D call: TRBD1 (6 bases). Germline V lookup: CDR1 LNHDA, CDR2 SQIVND (reference sequence). Trimming cost V 3 bases and J 7 bases, with 15 bases left between them. The length of the CDR3 is 14 residues.

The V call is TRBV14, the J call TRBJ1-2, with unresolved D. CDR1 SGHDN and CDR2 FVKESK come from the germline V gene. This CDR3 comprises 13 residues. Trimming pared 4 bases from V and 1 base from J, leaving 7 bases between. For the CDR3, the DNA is TGTGCCAGCAGCCGCGAGGTTAACTATGGCTACACCTTC. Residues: CASSREVNYGYTF.

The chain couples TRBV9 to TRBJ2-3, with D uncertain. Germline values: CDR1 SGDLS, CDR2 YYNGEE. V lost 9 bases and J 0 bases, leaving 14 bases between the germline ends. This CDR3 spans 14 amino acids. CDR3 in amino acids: CATSELVSTDTQYF. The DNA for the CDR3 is TGTGCCACGAGCGAGCTAGTTAGCACAGATACGCAGTATTTT.

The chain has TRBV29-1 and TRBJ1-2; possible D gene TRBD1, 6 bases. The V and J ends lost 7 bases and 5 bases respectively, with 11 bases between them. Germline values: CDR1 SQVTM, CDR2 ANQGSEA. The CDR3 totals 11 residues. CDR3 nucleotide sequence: TGCAGCGCTGGACAGAGATATGGCTACACCTTC. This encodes CSAGQRYGYTF.

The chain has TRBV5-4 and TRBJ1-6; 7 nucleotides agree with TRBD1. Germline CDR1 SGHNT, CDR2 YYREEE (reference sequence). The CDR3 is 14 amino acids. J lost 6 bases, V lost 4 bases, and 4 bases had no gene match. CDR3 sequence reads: CASSAWDSNSPLHF. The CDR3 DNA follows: TGTGCCAGCAGCGCGTGGGACAGTAATTCACCCCTCCACTTT.

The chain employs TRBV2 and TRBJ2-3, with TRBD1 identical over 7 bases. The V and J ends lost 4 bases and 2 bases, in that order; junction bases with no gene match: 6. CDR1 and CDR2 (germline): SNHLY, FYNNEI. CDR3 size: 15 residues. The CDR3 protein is CASSGQGWDTDTQYF. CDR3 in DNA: TGTGCCAGCAGTGGACAGGGTTGGGACACAGATACGCAGTATTTT.

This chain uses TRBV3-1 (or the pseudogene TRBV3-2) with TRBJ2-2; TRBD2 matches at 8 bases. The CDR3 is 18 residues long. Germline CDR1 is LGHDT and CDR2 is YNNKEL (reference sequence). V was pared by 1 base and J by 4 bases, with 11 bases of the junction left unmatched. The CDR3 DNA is TGTGCCAGCAGCCAAGCCCCTCACAGTGCGGGGGGCACCGGGGAGCTGTTTTTT. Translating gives CASSQAPHSAGGTGELFF.

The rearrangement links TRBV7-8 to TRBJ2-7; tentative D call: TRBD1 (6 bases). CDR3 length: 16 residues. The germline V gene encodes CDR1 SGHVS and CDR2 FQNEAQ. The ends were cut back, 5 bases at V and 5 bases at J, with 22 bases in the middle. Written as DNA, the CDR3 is TGTGCCAGCAGCCTCCGTCCGGGACAAGCGGTTCACGAGCAGTACTTC. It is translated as CASSLRPGQAVHEQYF.

CDR3 region: CASSSAAGSETQYF. CDR3 bases: TGTGCCAGCAGCTCCGCGGCGGGGTCAGAGACCCAGTACTTC. The J gene is TRBJ2-5, the V gene TRBV5-6, with D possibly matching TRBD2 (6 bases). This CDR3 comprises 14 residues. The V gene lost 3 bases and the J gene lost 4 bases, with 13 bases spanning the gap. Germline V gene sequence: CDR1 SGHDT, CDR2 YYEEEE.

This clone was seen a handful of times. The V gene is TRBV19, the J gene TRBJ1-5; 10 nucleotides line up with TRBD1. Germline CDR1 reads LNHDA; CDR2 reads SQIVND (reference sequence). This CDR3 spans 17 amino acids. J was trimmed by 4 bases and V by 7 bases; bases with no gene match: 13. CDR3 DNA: TGTGCCAGTAACCCTTTCCTGACAGGGGGCCAAAATCAGCCCCAGCATTTT. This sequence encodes CASNPFLTGGQNQPQHF.

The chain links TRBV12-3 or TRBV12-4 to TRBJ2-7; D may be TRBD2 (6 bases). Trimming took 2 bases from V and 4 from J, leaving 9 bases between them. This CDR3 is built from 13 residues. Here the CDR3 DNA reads TGTGCCAGCAGTTTAAGGCTAGCGTACGAGCAGTACTTC. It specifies CASSLRLAYEQYF.

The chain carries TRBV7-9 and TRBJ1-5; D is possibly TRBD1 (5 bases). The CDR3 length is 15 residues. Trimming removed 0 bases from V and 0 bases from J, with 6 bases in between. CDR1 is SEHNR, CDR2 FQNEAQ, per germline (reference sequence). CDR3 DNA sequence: TGTGCCAGCAGCTTAGCAGGGGATAGCAATCAGCCCCAGCATTTT. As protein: CASSLAGDSNQPQHF. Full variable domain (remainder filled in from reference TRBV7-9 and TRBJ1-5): DTGVSQNPRHKITKRGQNVTFRCDPISEHNRLYWYRQTLGQGPEFLTYFQNEAQLEKSRLLSDRFSAERPKGSFSTLEIQRTEQGDSAMYLCASSLAGDSNQPQHFGDGTRLSIL.

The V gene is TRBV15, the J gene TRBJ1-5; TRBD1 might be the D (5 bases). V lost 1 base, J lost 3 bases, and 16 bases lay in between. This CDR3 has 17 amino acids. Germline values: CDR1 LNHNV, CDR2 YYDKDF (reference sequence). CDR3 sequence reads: CATSRAAGTSANQPQHF. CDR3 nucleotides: TGTGCCACCAGCAGAGCCGCAGGGACTTCGGCCAATCAGCCCCAGCATTTT.

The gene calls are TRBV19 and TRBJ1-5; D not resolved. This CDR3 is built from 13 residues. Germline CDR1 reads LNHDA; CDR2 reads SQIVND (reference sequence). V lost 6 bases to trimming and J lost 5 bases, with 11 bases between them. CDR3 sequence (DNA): TGTGCCAGTAGCGGGTGGATCGATCAGCCCCAGCATTTT. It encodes CASSGWIDQPQHF.

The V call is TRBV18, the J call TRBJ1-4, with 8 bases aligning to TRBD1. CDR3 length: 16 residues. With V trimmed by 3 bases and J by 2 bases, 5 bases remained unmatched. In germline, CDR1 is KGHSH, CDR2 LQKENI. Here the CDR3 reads CASSPRGLGTNEKLFF. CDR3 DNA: TGTGCCAGCTCACCCAGGGGGCTGGGGACTAATGAAAAACTGTTTTTT.

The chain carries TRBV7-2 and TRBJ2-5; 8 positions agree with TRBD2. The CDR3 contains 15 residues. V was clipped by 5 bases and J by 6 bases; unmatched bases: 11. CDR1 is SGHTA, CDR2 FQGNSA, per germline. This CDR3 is CASSVGLDPRQTQYF. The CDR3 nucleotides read TGTGCCAGCAGCGTGGGACTAGACCCACGTCAGACCCAGTACTTC.

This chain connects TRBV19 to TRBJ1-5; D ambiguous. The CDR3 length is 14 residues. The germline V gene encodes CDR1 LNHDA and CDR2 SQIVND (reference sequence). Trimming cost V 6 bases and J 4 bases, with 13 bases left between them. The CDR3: CASRTVAMNQPQHF. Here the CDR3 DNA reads TGTGCCAGTAGGACTGTTGCTATGAATCAGCCCCAGCATTTT.

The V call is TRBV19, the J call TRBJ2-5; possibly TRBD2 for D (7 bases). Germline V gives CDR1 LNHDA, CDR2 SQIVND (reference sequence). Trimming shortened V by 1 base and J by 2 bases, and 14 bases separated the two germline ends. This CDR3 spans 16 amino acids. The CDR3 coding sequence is TGTGCCAGTAGTATAGGGGGGGGCGAAAGTCAAGAGACCCAGTACTTC. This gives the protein CASSIGGGESQETQYF.

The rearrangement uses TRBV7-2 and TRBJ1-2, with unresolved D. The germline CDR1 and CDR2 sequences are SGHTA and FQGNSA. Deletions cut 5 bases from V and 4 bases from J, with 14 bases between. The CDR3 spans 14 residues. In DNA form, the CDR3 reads TGTGCCAGCAGCCACCGCGGCACTGGCTATGGCTACACCTTC. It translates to CASSHRGTGYGYTF.

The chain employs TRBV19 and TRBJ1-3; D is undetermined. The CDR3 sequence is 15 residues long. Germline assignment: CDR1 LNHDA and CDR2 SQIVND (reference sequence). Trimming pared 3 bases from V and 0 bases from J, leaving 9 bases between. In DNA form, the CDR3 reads TGTGCCAGTAGTATTTCCGTCTTCTCTGGAAACACCATATATTTT. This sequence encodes CASSISVFSGNTIYF.

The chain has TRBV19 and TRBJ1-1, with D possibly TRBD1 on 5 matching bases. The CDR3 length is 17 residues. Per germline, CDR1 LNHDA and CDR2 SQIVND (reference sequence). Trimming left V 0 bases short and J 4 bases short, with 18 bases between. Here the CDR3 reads CASSIDLGQGVGTEAFF. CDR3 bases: TGTGCCAGTAGTATAGATCTAGGGCAGGGTGTCGGCACTGAAGCTTTCTTT.

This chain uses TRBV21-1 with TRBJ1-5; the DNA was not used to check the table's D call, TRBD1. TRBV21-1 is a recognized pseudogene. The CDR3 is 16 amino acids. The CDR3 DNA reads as TGTGCCAGCAGCACAGACAGACTCTACACAAATCAGCCCCAGCATTTT. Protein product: CASSTDRLYTNQPQHF.

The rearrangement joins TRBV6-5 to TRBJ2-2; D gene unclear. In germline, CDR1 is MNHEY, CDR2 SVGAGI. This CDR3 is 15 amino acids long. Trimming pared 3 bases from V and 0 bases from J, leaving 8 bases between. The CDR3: CASSYTQPNTGELFF. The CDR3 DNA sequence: TGTGCCAGCAGTTATACACAACCGAACACCGGGGAGCTGTTTTTT.

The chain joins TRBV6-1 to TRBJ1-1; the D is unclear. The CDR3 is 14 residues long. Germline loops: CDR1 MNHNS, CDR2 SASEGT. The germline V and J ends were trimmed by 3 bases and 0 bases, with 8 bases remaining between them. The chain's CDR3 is CASSERYMNTEAFF. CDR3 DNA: TGTGCCAGCAGTGAGAGGTACATGAACACTGAAGCTTTCTTT.

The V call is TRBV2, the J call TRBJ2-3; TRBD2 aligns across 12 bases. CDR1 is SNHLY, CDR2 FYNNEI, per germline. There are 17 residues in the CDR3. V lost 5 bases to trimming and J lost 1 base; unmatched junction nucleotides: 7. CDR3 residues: CASSFLAGGQGTDTQYF. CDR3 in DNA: TGTGCCAGCAGTTTTCTAGCGGGGGGGCAGGGCACAGATACGCAGTATTTT.

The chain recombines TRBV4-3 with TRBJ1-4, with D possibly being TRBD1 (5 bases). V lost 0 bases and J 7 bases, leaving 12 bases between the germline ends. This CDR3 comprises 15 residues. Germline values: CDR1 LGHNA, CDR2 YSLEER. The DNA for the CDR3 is TGCGCCAGCAGCCAAGATGGGGGGGTTGGTGAAAAACTGTTTTTT. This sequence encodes CASSQDGGVGEKLFF.

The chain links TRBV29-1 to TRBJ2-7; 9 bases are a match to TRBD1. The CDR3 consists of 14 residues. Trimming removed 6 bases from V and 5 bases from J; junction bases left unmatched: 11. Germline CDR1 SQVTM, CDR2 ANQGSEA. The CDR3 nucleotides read TGCAGCGTACGACCGGGGGACAGGGTGAACGAGCAGTACTTC. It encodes CSVRPGDRVNEQYF.